The subject of this entry is one T cell receptor beta chain. What it binds is not known. The V and J ends lost 5 bases and 8 bases, in that order; junction bases with no gene match: 10. Per germline, CDR1 DFQATT and CDR2 SNEGSKA (reference sequence). The CDR3 has 14 residues. TCRdb re-called the 5' RACE reads through MiXCR, storing one row per CDR3 protein. Of fewer than 600,000 distinct CDR3 sequences in the sample, about 20% were seen once. These data originate in a study of T-cell memory formation after mild COVID-19. Findings of the study overall: Second-wave clones peaking on day 37 lacked confirmed SARS-CoV-2 specificity.

The genes are TRBV20-1 and TRBJ2-1, with 9 positions matching TRBD2. This receptor was taken from an adult woman who had mild COVID-19 (a few samples of this study predate the infection). Cell type and time point are not known. The sequencing sample was made of PBMCs or a T cell subset sorted from them (not recorded which). CDR3 amino acids: CSAGGLATFDEQFF. The CDR3 nucleotides read TGCAGTGCTGGCGGACTAGCGACCTTTGATGAGCAGTTCTTC.